This T cell receptor (beta chain) was recovered during a study of T cells in narcolepsy. Background on the study: Enrolled donors included narcolepsy type 1 or type 2 patients and healthy controls.

With respect to this clone: Antigen unknown.

Findings and caveats of the study: Comparing one patient's CSF and blood CD4+ clonotypes highlighted HCRT- and TRIB2-specific autoreactive clonotypes. Healthy controls reportedly lacked the autoreactive clonotypes serially found in patients' blood.

Assay: immunoSEQ multiplex PCR; the TCRdb copy retains only in-frame clones and omits some. The sample contains under 35,000 clones, 70% to 80% of which appear only once. This CDR3 has 13 amino acids. The germline V and J ends were trimmed by 0 bases and 6 bases, with 6 bases remaining between them. Per germline, CDR1 SGDLS and CDR2 YYNGEE. Input material: CD45RA- memory CD4+ T cells from PBMCs. The chain combines TRBV9 with TRBJ2-2; D unclear. The receptor was isolated from a human donor with narcolepsy. The CDR3 sequence is CASSVAIAGELFF. Written as DNA, the CDR3 is TGTGCCAGCAGCGTAGCTATAGCCGGGGAGCTGTTTTTT.